The subject of this entry is one T cell receptor (beta chain). Its target is not known. Germline CDR1 and CDR2: MDHEN and SYDVKM. This CDR3 is built from 14 residues. Unmatched junction bases numbered 9, after V lost 7 bases and J lost 6 bases. These data are taken from a study of cytomegalovirus exposure and HLA in healthy donors. Overall study results and limits: The authors later linked a missense DCLRE1C variant to TCR beta V- and J-gene trimming. In a later analysis, roughly 17,000 TCR beta sequences were associated with HLA alleles at 0.05 false discovery rate. Among TCR beta chains of equal frequency, HLA-associated ones were more clonally expanded in a later analysis.

Healthy bone marrow donors supplied every sample. PCR primers comprised 60 Vbeta and 13 Jbeta primers. Method: immunoSEQ multiplex PCR; TCRdb's copy keeps in-frame clones and lacks some. The sample contains around 150,000 clones, 70% to 80% of which appear only once. The sequenced material came from PBMCs. This sequence joins TRBV28 and TRBJ2-3; 8 bases match TRBD2. This receptor was obtained from a man aged 25-45 years in good health and CMV-seronegative. In nucleotides, the CDR3 is TGTGCCAGCAAAGCGGGGGATAGAACGGATACGCAGTATTTT. It encodes CASKAGDRTDTQYF.